Listed below are T cell receptor beta chains from one sample, sequenced in a study of vaccination and CD4 T cells after COVID-19. Each CDR3 protein gets one entry after TCRdb re-called the PCR reads with MiXCR. The sample yields about 17,000 distinct CDR3 sequences, 30% to 45% seen once. Antigens of these TCRs are unknown. Input material: CD4+ T cells from blood, cultured in vitro. The origin of the receptors is a human donor who had recovered from COVID-19. Each CDR3 is given with its conserved first and last residue. D genes are given only for firm matches. Clone size is given for some rows only: seen once, a few or many times, or a class if the clone is expanded.

V,size,D,CDR3
TRBV6-1,few,NA,CASSERGRRDSPLHF
TRBV19,NA,TRBD1,CASSRDRGRTNEKLFF
TRBV7-9,few,NA,CASSPRGVRGGSGNTIYF
TRBV5-1,NA,TRBD2,CASSPTSGIGDTQYF
TRBV20-1,NA,NA,CSARVAGDQYF
TRBV20-1,NA,NA,CSASPGGSSYEQYF
TRBV2,NA,TRBD1,CASSPGRNTGGQGYTF
TRBV10-3,NA,NA,CAISVGSNQPQHF
TRBV28,NA,NA,CASSLGTFNTEAFF
TRBV7-8,NA,NA,CASSENGGYYEQYF
TRBV20-1,NA,NA,CSALGQNTEAFF
TRBV7-3,few,NA,CASSFIRGLGYTF
TRBV30,few,NA,CAWSGRTYNSPLHF
TRBV30,few,NA,CAWSPPGGGLDEQFF
TRBV11-3,NA,TRBD2,CASSLSGVTGELFF
TRBV28,NA,TRBD1,CASTIDRALRGYTF
TRBV7-2,NA,NA,CASSFKADQETQYF
TRBV20-1,few,NA,CSARYTRASISNEQFF
TRBV28,NA,NA,CATKIKGPDTQYF
TRBV6-2/TRBV6-3,NA,TRBD1,CASSPTGEGETQYF
TRBV20-1,NA,NA,CSAAKLGTDTQYF
TRBV6-5,NA,NA,CASSSQGSNTEAFF
TRBV19,few,TRBD1,CASNRGQDQPQHF
TRBV2,NA,TRBD1,CASRGGQGTDTQYF
TRBV24-1,NA,NA,CATSDFSRSDTQYF
TRBV28,once,TRBD2,CAISLAGNSYEQYF
TRBV12-3/TRBV12-4,NA,TRBD1,CASSLGLGTEETQYF
TRBV6-5,NA,NA,CASSSRGPYEQYF
TRBV6-1,NA,NA,CASSEGTAVWEEKLFF
TRBV20-1,NA,NA,CSAPPSLTYEQYF
TRBV20-1,NA,TRBD1,CSGSMGGTGDNEQFF
TRBV7-9,NA,TRBD1,CASSRDRAGYTF